This TCR beta chain was sequenced during a study of blood T cell repertoires in COVID-19. Looking at the study overall: From T cells, B-cell-depleted T cells, or PBMCs came the material, which was cDNA or gDNA.

This table comes from immunoSEQ multiplex PCR, and its TCRdb copy is limited to in-frame clones, with some not included. The table lists 200,000 to 250,000 clones, about 85% of them singletons. The J segment lost 8 bases and the V segment lost 1 base, leaving 3 bases of the junction unmatched. The CDR3 sequence is 13 residues long. The germline V gene encodes CDR1 LGHDT and CDR2 YNNKEL (reference sequence). Only a few counts were recorded for this clone. The source of this sequence is a young man with active or convalescent COVID-19. The sequenced sample was peripheral blood. The chain carries TRBV3-1 (or the pseudogene TRBV3-2) and TRBJ1-1; the match to TRBD1 covers 8 bases. The CDR3 DNA is TGTGCCAGCAGCCAAGGAAGGACAGGGGAAGCTTTCTTT. Protein product: CASSQGRTGEAFF.